This T cell receptor beta chain was identified during a study of T-cell reconstitution after alpha-beta-depleted transplantation in children. This clonotype appeared many times. TCRbeta library preparation incorporated unique molecular identifiers. TCRdb used MiXCR to reprocess the PCR reads, holding one entry per CDR3 protein. There are about 610,000 distinct CDR3 sequences in the sample; over 9.5% occur only once, and 4% to 5% lies in the top ten. This specimen consisted of PBMCs from the stem cell graft donor, obtained from the stem cell graft. The clonotype comes from a human donor who donated a stem cell graft to a child with acute myeloid leukemia.

The CDR3 here is CSARDVMGQATYEQYF. The CDR3, as DNA: TGCAGTGCTAGAGATGTTATGGGACAGGCTACCTACGAGCAGTACTTC. The genes are TRBV20-1 and TRBJ2-7; 8 bases line up with TRBD1. The germline CDR1 and CDR2 sequences are DFQATT and SNEGSKA (reference sequence). The J segment lost 2 bases and the V segment lost 0 bases, leaving 9 bases of the junction unmatched. The CDR3 runs to 16 residues.